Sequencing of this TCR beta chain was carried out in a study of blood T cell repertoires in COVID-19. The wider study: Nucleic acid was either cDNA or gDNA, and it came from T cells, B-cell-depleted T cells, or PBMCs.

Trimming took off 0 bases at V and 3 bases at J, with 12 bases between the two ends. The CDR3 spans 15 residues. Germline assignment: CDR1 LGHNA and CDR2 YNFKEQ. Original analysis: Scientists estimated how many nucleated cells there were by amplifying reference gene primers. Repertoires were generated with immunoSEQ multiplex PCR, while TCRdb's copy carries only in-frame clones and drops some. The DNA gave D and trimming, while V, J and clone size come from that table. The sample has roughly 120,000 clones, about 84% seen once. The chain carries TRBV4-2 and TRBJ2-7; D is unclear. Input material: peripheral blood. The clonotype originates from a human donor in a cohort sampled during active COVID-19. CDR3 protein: CASSQDWLESYEQYF. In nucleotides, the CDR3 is TGTGCCAGCAGCCAAGATTGGCTAGAGAGCTACGAGCAGTACTTC.